Sequencing of this T cell receptor beta chain was carried out in a study of early T cells in non-severe SARS-CoV-2 infection. Overall study results and limits: Lookups in VDJdb leaned toward anti-spike CD8 responses and missed private and CD4 specificities.

Concerning this clonotype: Its antigen remains unknown.

TCRdb analysed the 5' RACE reads with MiXCR anew, one entry per CDR3 protein. The sample includes some 70,000 distinct CDR3 sequences, approximately 8.3% of them seen just once. Sequenced: whole blood. This clonotype was obtained from an adult who was a healthcare worker with PCR-confirmed SARS-CoV-2 infection or an uninfected control (not recorded which).

The CDR3 loop reads CASSSGEPYEQYF. The CDR3 coding sequence is TGTGCCAGCAGCTCGGGGGAGCCCTACGAGCAGTACTTC. The V and J genes are TRBV7-2 and TRBJ2-7; perhaps TRBD2 as D (6 bases). In germline, CDR1 is SGHTA, CDR2 FQGNSA. This CDR3 spans 13 amino acids. The ends were cut back, 4 bases at V and 2 bases at J, with 9 bases in the middle.